The 27 T cell receptor beta chains given below trace back to one sample, sequenced in a study of control samples from healthy donors and cancer patients. The repertoire was sequenced with immunoSEQ multiplex PCR; TCRdb's copy has only in-frame clones and lacks some. The sample records some 150,000 clones, around 94% being singletons. Sequenced sample: PBMCs. These receptor sequences come from a man aged 60-69 years with colorectal cancer.

V gene TRBV9 combines with J gene TRBJ2-3, with D perhaps TRBD2 (6 bases). Trimming stripped 4 bases from V and 1 base from J, with 16 bases between. Germline V gene data show CDR1 as SGDLS and CDR2 as YYNGEE. The CDR3 totals 16 residues. The CDR3 is CASSTELAPRTDTQYF. The CDR3 region has the DNA TGTGCCAGCAGCACCGAACTAGCTCCTCGCACAGATACGCAGTATTTT.

This clone came up once. This chain uses TRBV9 with TRBJ1-2, with D possibly TRBD1 on 5 matching bases. This CDR3 is 13 amino acids long. Germline assignment: CDR1 SGDLS and CDR2 YYNGEE. V dropped 5 bases and J dropped 1 base, with 9 bases sitting between them. CDR3 in DNA: TGTGCCAGCAGACAACAGGTTAACTATGGCTACACCTTC. It translates to CASRQQVNYGYTF.

The table lists this clone with a few counts. The chain links TRBV18 to TRBJ1-2; 10 nucleotides agree with TRBD1. Looked up from germline, CDR1 is KGHSH and CDR2 is LQKENI. The CDR3 has 16 residues. With 1 base clipped from V and 1 base from J, the junction kept 3 bases outside the gene matches. The CDR3 coding sequence is TGTGCCAGCTCACCACAGGGGACAGGGGATAACTATGGCTACACCTTC. As protein: CASSPQGTGDNYGYTF.

The gene calls are TRBV12-3 or TRBV12-4 and TRBJ1-2, with D possibly being TRBD1 (6 bases). V lost 1 base and J lost 7, with 10 bases in between. The CDR3 spans 13 residues. The CDR3, as DNA: TGTGCCAGCAGTTTAGGACAGGAGGTTGGCTACACCTTC. Protein product: CASSLGQEVGYTF.

This clone showed up just a few times. V gene TRBV4-1 combines with J gene TRBJ1-1; possibly TRBD1 for D (5 bases). V dropped 0 bases and J dropped 8 bases, with 16 bases sitting between them. The CDR3 is made up of 15 amino acids. Germline V gene sequence: CDR1 MGHRA, CDR2 YSYEKL. The CDR3 reads CASSQDGTLLGEAFF. CDR3 DNA sequence: TGCGCCAGCAGCCAAGATGGGACCCTCTTAGGGGAAGCTTTCTTT.

The chain couples TRBV30 to TRBJ2-3, with 7 positions matching TRBD2. Germline V lookup: CDR1 GTSNPN, CDR2 SVGIG (reference sequence). V gave up 1 base and J gave up 6 bases; unmatched junction bases: 4. This CDR3 has 13 residues. The CDR3 here is CAWSGPGRDTQYF. DNA of the CDR3: TGTGCCTGGAGTGGCCCCGGGAGGGATACGCAGTATTTT.

The chain joins TRBV4-3 to TRBJ1-2; 8 nucleotides align to TRBD1. Germline V lookup: CDR1 LGHNA, CDR2 YSLEER. Germline trimming cut 0 bases from V and 4 bases from J; bases unmatched to any gene: 4. This CDR3 is built from 15 residues. This chain's CDR3 is CASSQDTGGTYGYTF. Written as DNA, the CDR3 is TGCGCCAGCAGCCAAGACACAGGGGGTACCTATGGCTACACCTTC.

This clone was recorded once. The CDR3 DNA reads as TGTGCCAGTAGTCCAACGACAGGGGGAAGCAATCAGCCCCAGCATTTT. Amino acids: CASSPTTGGSNQPQHF. The J gene is TRBJ1-5, the V gene TRBV19, with 9 bases identical to TRBD1. With 5 bases clipped from V and 1 base from J, the junction kept 6 bases outside the gene matches. The CDR3 has 16 residues. CDR1 LNHDA and CDR2 SQIVND come from the germline V gene (reference sequence).

In DNA form, the CDR3 reads TGTGCCAGCAGGCTCGGGACGGAAGTTACCTACGAGCAGTACTTC. Its protein product is CASRLGTEVTYEQYF. J is TRBJ2-7 and V is TRBV27, with D perhaps matching TRBD1 or TRBD2 (5 bases each). V lost 6 bases and J lost 2, with 17 bases in between. Germline values: CDR1 MNHEY, CDR2 SMNVEV (reference sequence). The CDR3 spans 15 residues.

The chain combines TRBV6-6 with TRBJ1-1; 10 bases are shared with TRBD1. The J segment lost 1 base and the V segment lost 8 bases, leaving 7 bases of the junction unmatched. Looked up from germline, CDR1 is MNHNY and CDR2 is SVGAGI (reference sequence). The CDR3 covers 15 residues. DNA of the CDR3: TGTGCCAGCGAGGGACAGGGGTACGGGAACACTGAAGCTTTCTTT. It specifies CASEGQGYGNTEAFF.

The chain joins TRBV18 to TRBJ1-1, with D possibly being TRBD1 (5 bases). Per germline, CDR1 KGHSH and CDR2 LQKENI. CDR3 length equals 16 residues. Trimming shortened V by 2 bases and J by 2 bases, and 15 bases separated the two germline ends. In nucleotides, the CDR3 is TGTGCCAGCTCACCAAGGGTGTTGCAGGGTAACACTGAAGCTTTCTTT. Its translation: CASSPRVLQGNTEAFF.

The chain employs TRBV5-1 and TRBJ1-2; possible D gene TRBD1, 5 bases. The V and J ends lost 4 bases and 7 bases respectively, with 26 bases between them. Germline values: CDR1 SGHRS, CDR2 YFSETQ. The CDR3 consists of 17 residues. The CDR3 bases are TGCGCCAGCAGCCTCCTACCCGGGACGGACGTACCAGGTGGCTACACCTTC. Its translation: CASSLLPGTDVPGGYTF.

This rearrangement joins TRBV5-1 to TRBJ1-1; 12 bases are a match to TRBD1. The junction had 5 bases not matched to a gene; V was cut back by 1 base and J by 4 bases. This CDR3 region has 16 residues. The V gene's germline CDR1 is SGHRS and CDR2 YFSETQ. Here the CDR3 DNA reads TGCGCCAGCAGCTTGATGGGACAGGGGGCGCGCACTGAAGCTTTCTTT. Protein sequence: CASSLMGQGARTEAFF.

V usage is TRBV7-7 and J usage is TRBJ2-2; D tentatively fits TRBD1 or TRBD2 (7 bases each). The germline V and J ends were trimmed by 4 bases and 6 bases, with 21 bases remaining between them. The CDR3 contains 17 residues. Germline lookup yields CDR1 SSHAT and CDR2 FNYEAQ (reference sequence). The chain's CDR3 is CASSYREVGQGAGELFF. Written as DNA, the CDR3 is TGTGCCAGCAGCTACCGGGAGGTGGGCCAGGGGGCCGGGGAGCTGTTTTTT.

The chain combines TRBV2 with TRBJ1-4, with 7 positions matching TRBD1. The V and J ends lost 6 bases and 3 bases, in that order; junction bases with no gene match: 4. The CDR3 has 14 amino acids. From germline, CDR1 is SNHLY and CDR2 FYNNEI. The CDR3 DNA reads as TGTGCCAGCAGGGCTACAGGGGCTAATGAAAAACTGTTTTTT. This translates into CASRATGANEKLFF.

The chain joins TRBV9 to TRBJ1-2; D gene uncertain. Germline assignment: CDR1 SGDLS and CDR2 YYNGEE. V was trimmed by 3 bases and J by 2 bases, leaving 14 bases between them. The length of the CDR3 is 15 residues. CDR3 sequence: CASSEDLSLNYGYTF. The DNA for the CDR3 is TGTGCCAGCAGCGAGGACCTTTCCTTAAACTATGGCTACACCTTC.

The chain has TRBV5-1 and TRBJ2-2, with D tentatively TRBD2 (6 bases). Trimming took off 0 bases at V and 1 base at J, with 10 bases between the two ends. The germline V gene encodes CDR1 SGHRS and CDR2 YFSETQ. CDR3 size: 16 residues. In DNA form, the CDR3 reads TGCGCCAGCAGCTTGGACCCGGGACTGAACACCGGGGAGCTGTTTTTT. Its protein product is CASSLDPGLNTGELFF.

The gene calls are TRBV7-2 and TRBJ2-7; 10 nucleotides agree with TRBD2. Unmatched junction bases numbered 1, after V lost 1 base and J lost 1 base. The CDR3 spans 15 residues. CDR1 is SGHTA and CDR2 is FQGNSA in the germline V gene. CDR3 in DNA: TGTGCCAGCAGCTTAGGGGGACTAGCGTCCTACGAGCAGTACTTC. Translated, it gives CASSLGGLASYEQYF.

Concerning this clone: The junction departs from germline at one end; a sequencing error may be responsible. This chain uses TRBV30 with TRBJ1-1, with unresolved D. The germline CDR1 and CDR2 sequences are GTSNPN and SVGIG (reference sequence). CDR3 size: 12 residues. CDR3 in DNA: TGTGCCTGGAGTGTACAATCCGGCCCGCGGGTATTT. It yields the protein CAWSVQSGPRVF.

The CDR3 is CASSQERRGGYTF. In DNA form, the CDR3 reads TGTGCCAGCAGCCAAGAGCGTCGAGGAGGCTACACCTTC. The chain combines TRBV3-1 (or the pseudogene TRBV3-2) with TRBJ1-2, with unresolved D. The CDR3 runs 13 residues. Trimming pared 0 bases from V and 8 bases from J, leaving 10 bases between. Germline V lookup: CDR1 LGHDT, CDR2 YNNKEL (reference sequence).

The chain links TRBV11-2 to TRBJ2-1, with a tentative D call TRBD2 (5 bases). V was cut by 1 base and J by 10 bases, with 20 bases left in between. Germline lookup yields CDR1 SGHAT and CDR2 FQNNGV. The CDR3 covers 16 residues. CDR3 loop: CASSLAPGRDDGEQFF. DNA of the CDR3: TGTGCCAGCAGCTTAGCACCGGGAAGAGACGATGGGGAGCAGTTCTTC.

The rearrangement links TRBV5-1 to TRBJ2-3; TRBD1 agrees at 8 bases. With V trimmed by 0 bases and J by 2 bases, 2 bases remained unmatched. The CDR3 extends over 15 amino acids. Germline assignment: CDR1 SGHRS and CDR2 YFSETQ. This chain's CDR3 is CASSLEQGATDTQYF. The CDR3 DNA reads as TGCGCCAGCAGCTTGGAGCAGGGGGCCACAGATACGCAGTATTTT.

The V gene is TRBV4-1, the J gene TRBJ1-2; a weak D match, TRBD1 (6 bases). Germline V CDR1 and CDR2: MGHRA, YSYEKL. V lost 0 bases, J lost 5 bases, and 10 bases lay in between. The CDR3 covers 14 residues. CDR3 in amino acids: CASSQDSGAYGYTF. The CDR3, as DNA: TGCGCCAGCAGCCAAGATTCAGGGGCGTATGGCTACACCTTC.

The chain is built from TRBV24-1 and TRBJ1-5; D is uncertain. Trimming left V 5 bases short and J 5 bases short, with 9 bases between. CDR3 length equals 13 residues. Germline CDR1 reads KGHDR; CDR2 reads SFDVKD. As DNA, the CDR3 is TGTGCCACCAGTGGGATCAGTGATCAGCCCCAGCATTTT. Protein: CATSGISDQPQHF.

V and J are TRBV7-9 and TRBJ1-2; 10 positions agree with TRBD1. In germline, CDR1 is SEHNR, CDR2 FQNEAQ (reference sequence). The trim removed 5 bases at V and 8 bases at J, leaving 8 bases unmatched. The CDR3 runs to 14 residues. The CDR3 sequence is CASSPGTGESGYTF. The CDR3 DNA sequence: TGTGCCAGCAGCCCAGGGACAGGGGAATCGGGCTACACCTTC.

CDR3 nucleotides: TGTGCCAGCAGCGTAGCTTCATCGGTCAACTCCTACAATGAGCAGTTCTTC. Protein product: CASSVASSVNSYNEQFF. The chain recombines TRBV9 with TRBJ2-1; D is ambiguous. The CDR3 sequence is 17 residues long. V was shortened by 0 bases and J by 0 bases, with 13 bases between the two germline ends. The germline CDR1 and CDR2 sequences are SGDLS and YYNGEE.

This sequence joins TRBV2 and TRBJ2-1; either TRBD1 or TRBD2 may fit D (6 bases each). Trimming shortened V by 5 bases and J by 4 bases, and 12 bases separated the two germline ends. Germline lookup yields CDR1 SNHLY and CDR2 FYNNEI. This CDR3 region has 14 residues. DNA of the CDR3: TGTGCCAGCAGTTACGGGGGCGCTTACAATGAGCAGTTCTTC. This encodes CASSYGGAYNEQFF.